The 4 T cell receptor beta chains below come from one sample, sequenced in a study of T-cell reconstitution after alpha-beta-depleted transplantation in children. Unique molecular identifiers were incorporated when the TCRbeta library was constructed. TCRdb re-derived calls from the PCR reads in MiXCR, one entry per CDR3 protein. Of approximately 150,000 distinct CDR3 sequences detected, 8.8% appear once; the ten largest clones hold around a sixth. The specimen was PBMCs, mostly from graft donor cells, collected 180 days after TCRalphabeta/CD19-depleted stem cell transplant. These receptors came from a female patient under 10 years old who had a stem cell transplant for congenital amegakaryocytic thrombocytopenia, so the T cells may come from the graft donor.

This clonotype was counted ten times or more. The chain uses TRBV28 and TRBJ2-2, with 8 bases matching TRBD2. This CDR3 region has 15 residues. The germline gives CDR1 MDHEN, CDR2 SYDVKM. V trimming: 2 bases; J trimming: 4 bases; junction bases outside the gene matches: 3. CDR3: CASSLSGRRTGELFF. The DNA of the CDR3 is TGTGCCAGCAGTTTAAGCGGGAGACGCACCGGGGAGCTGTTTTTT. Filled out from reference TRBV28 and TRBJ2-2, the complete variable domain reads DVKVTQSSRYLVKRTGEKVFLECVQDMDHENMFWYRQDPGLGLRLIYFSYDVKMKEKGDIPEGYSVSREKKERFSLILESASTNQTSMYLCASSLSGRRTGELFFGEGSRLTVL.

This clonotype was counted a few times. This chain links TRBV15 with TRBJ2-7; TRBD2 is a possible D gene (5 bases). The CDR3 consists of 16 residues. Germline V lookup: CDR1 LNHNV, CDR2 YYDKDF (reference sequence). The germline V and J ends were trimmed by 1 base and 6 bases, with 19 bases remaining between them. CDR3 protein: CATSRALTVLEGEQYF. The DNA for the CDR3 is TGTGCCACCAGCAGAGCCTTGACCGTTCTAGAGGGCGAGCAGTACTTC.

This clonotype was seen repeatedly, ten times or more. The chain combines TRBV7-6 with TRBJ2-5; the D gene is possibly TRBD2 (6 bases). Germline CDR1 is SGHVS and CDR2 is FNYEAQ. This CDR3 region has 15 residues. With 2 bases removed from V and 4 bases from J, the gap between germline ends came to 14 bases. This CDR3 reads CASSLLGGVLETQYF. In DNA form, the CDR3 reads TGTGCCAGCAGCTTACTAGGCGGGGTATTAGAGACCCAGTACTTC.

This clonotype has a handful of counts. The J gene is TRBJ1-3, the V gene TRBV30, with 10 positions matching TRBD1. The germline V gene has CDR1 GTSNPN and CDR2 SVGIG (reference sequence). The CDR3 is 13 residues long. The V segment lost 5 bases and the J segment 2 bases; nucleotides outside the gene matches: 0. In DNA, the CDR3 is TGTGCCTGGGGGACAGGGGCTGGAAACACCATATATTTT. It encodes CAWGTGAGNTIYF.